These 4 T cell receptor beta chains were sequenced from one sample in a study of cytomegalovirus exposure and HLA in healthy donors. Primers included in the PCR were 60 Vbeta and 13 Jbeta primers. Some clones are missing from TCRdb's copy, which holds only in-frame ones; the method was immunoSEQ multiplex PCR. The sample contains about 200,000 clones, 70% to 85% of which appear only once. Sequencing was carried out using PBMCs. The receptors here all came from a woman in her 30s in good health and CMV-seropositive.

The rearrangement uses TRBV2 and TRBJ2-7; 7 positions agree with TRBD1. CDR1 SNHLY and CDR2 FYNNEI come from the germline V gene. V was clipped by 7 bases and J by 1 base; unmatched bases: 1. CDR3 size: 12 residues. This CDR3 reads CASIQGSYEQYF. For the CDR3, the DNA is TGTGCCAGCATACAGGGGTCCTACGAGCAGTACTTC.

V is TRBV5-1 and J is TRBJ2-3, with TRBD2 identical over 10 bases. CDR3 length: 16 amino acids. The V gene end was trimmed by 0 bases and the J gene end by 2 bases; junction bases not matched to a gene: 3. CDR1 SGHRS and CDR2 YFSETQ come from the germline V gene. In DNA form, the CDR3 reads TGCGCCAGCAGCTTGGTTCTAGCGGGAGACACAGATACGCAGTATTTT. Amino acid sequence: CASSLVLAGDTDTQYF.

CDR3 bases: TGTGCCACCAGCCCATACAGGGTTGGTGAAAAACTGTTTTTT. It yields the protein CATSPYRVGEKLFF. The chain recombines TRBV15 with TRBJ1-4; perhaps TRBD1 as D (6 bases). The CDR3 is made up of 14 amino acids. Trimming took 5 bases from V and 7 from J, leaving 14 bases between them. Looked up from germline, CDR1 is LNHNV and CDR2 is YYDKDF (reference sequence).

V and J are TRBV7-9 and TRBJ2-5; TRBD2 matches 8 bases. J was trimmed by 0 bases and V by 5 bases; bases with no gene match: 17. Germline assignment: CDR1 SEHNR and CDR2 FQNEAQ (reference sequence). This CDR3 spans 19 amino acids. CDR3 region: CASSPTSAASVGYQETQYF. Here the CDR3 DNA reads TGTGCCAGCAGCCCGACTAGCGCCGCCTCGGTGGGGTACCAAGAGACCCAGTACTTC.